This T cell receptor beta chain appears in the sequencing data of a study of blood T cell repertoires in COVID-19. Overall study: T cells, B-cell-depleted T cells, or PBMCs provided the cDNA or gDNA that served as material.

This study enrolled people aged roughly 18 to 89 from under 25 US geographic areas. Before being deemed recovered, Cohort 3 donors had two negative PCRs, clearance, or symptom resolution. Assay: immunoSEQ multiplex PCR; the TCRdb copy retains only in-frame clones and omits some. The sample yields a few hundred thousand clones, about four fifths seen once. Germline V lookup: CDR1 KGHDR, CDR2 SFDVKD. CDR3 length: 15 amino acids. V lost 4 bases to trimming and J lost 6 bases, with 15 bases between them. The receptor was derived from a woman aged 60-70 years who had recovered from COVID-19. This chain joins TRBV24-1 and TRBJ2-1, with D maybe TRBD1 (6 bases). Specimen: PBMCs or T cells enriched from blood (not recorded which). The CDR3 loop is CATSDGTSRSNEQFF. The CDR3 bases are TGTGCCACCAGTGACGGGACAAGTCGGAGCAATGAGCAGTTCTTC.